A selection of T cell receptor beta chains follows, all from one sample in a study of a mutant IDH1 vaccine in newly diagnosed glioma. The protocol was immunoSEQ multiplex PCR, while the TCRdb copy is restricted to in-frame clones and leaves out a portion. Of 90,000 to 100,000 clones in the sample, 70% to 90% were seen once. Sequenced material: PBMCs, taken from a glioma patient treated with radiotherapy, temozolomide or both. The receptor source for this set is a woman in her 50s with glioma. CDR3s include the opening cysteine and the closing phenylalanine or tryptophan. The D gene is left open where the match is weak. Clone size appears in some rows only: once, few, many, or a class for an expanded clone.

J gene: TRBJ2-7
V gene: TRBV27
D gene: TRBD2
CDR3 length: 14
clone size: .
CDR3 protein: CASRRGSSPGGQYF
CDR3 DNA: TGTGCCAGCAGGCGGGGGTCCTCTCCCGGGGGGCAGTACTTC

J gene: TRBJ2-7
V gene: TRBV29-1
D gene: .
CDR3 length: 12
clone size: once
CDR3 protein: CSVEDRQLEQYF
CDR3 DNA: TGCAGCGTTGAAGATCGCCAGCTCGAGCAGTACTTC

J gene: TRBJ2-3
V gene: TRBV4-2
D gene: TRBD2
CDR3 length: 15
clone size: once
CDR3 protein: CASSLSGAGTDTQYF
CDR3 DNA: TGTGCCAGCAGCCTAAGCGGGGCGGGCACAGATACGCAGTATTTT

J gene: TRBJ2-1
V gene: TRBV2
D gene: .
CDR3 length: 13
clone size: .
CDR3 protein: CASRETELNEQFF
CDR3 DNA: TGTGCCAGCAGGGAGACAGAGCTGAATGAGCAGTTCTTC

J gene: TRBJ2-1
V gene: TRBV2
D gene: .
CDR3 length: 16
clone size: .
CDR3 protein: CASSESRDPINHEQFF
CDR3 DNA: TGTGCCAGCAGTGAATCCAGGGACCCAATTAACCATGAGCAGTTCTTC

J gene: TRBJ2-2
V gene: TRBV25-1
D gene: TRBD1
CDR3 length: 16
clone size: once
CDR3 protein: CASSVRDRGNTGELFF
CDR3 DNA: TGTGCCAGCAGTGTCCGGGACAGGGGGAACACCGGGGAGCTGTTTTTT

J gene: TRBJ1-2
V gene: TRBV19
D gene: TRBD1
CDR3 length: 14
clone size: .
CDR3 protein: CASSTLDRGAGYTF
CDR3 DNA: TGTGCCAGTAGTACCCTCGACAGGGGGGCTGGCTACACCTTC

J gene: TRBJ1-3
V gene: TRBV7-2
D gene: .
CDR3 length: 15
clone size: .
CDR3 protein: CASRGAVSSGNTIYF
CDR3 DNA: TGTGCCAGCAGGGGAGCTGTCTCCTCTGGAAACACCATATATTTT

J gene: TRBJ2-3
V gene: TRBV12-5
D gene: .
CDR3 length: 13
clone size: .
CDR3 protein: CASGFGAGDTQYF
CDR3 DNA: TGTGCTAGTGGTTTTGGAGCGGGAGATACGCAGTATTTT

J gene: TRBJ2-5
V gene: TRBV5-1
D gene: .
CDR3 length: 15
clone size: .
CDR3 protein: CASSFIAESVETQYF
CDR3 DNA: TGCGCCAGCAGCTTCATAGCGGAGAGTGTGGAGACCCAGTACTTC

J gene: TRBJ2-7
V gene: TRBV7-3
D gene: TRBD2
CDR3 length: 14
clone size: .
CDR3 protein: CASSLAGGPYEQYF
CDR3 DNA: TGTGCCAGCAGCTTAGCGGGAGGGCCGTACGAGCAGTACTTC

J gene: TRBJ2-1
V gene: TRBV7-9
D gene: .
CDR3 length: 14
clone size: .
CDR3 protein: CASSLDAGFNEQFF
CDR3 DNA: TGTGCCAGCAGCTTAGACGCAGGGTTCAATGAGCAGTTCTTC

J gene: TRBJ2-1
V gene: TRBV11-3
D gene: TRBD1
CDR3 length: 13
clone size: .
CDR3 protein: CASSLQGASEQFF
CDR3 DNA: TGTGCCAGCAGCTTACAGGGGGCGAGTGAGCAGTTCTTC

J gene: TRBJ1-1
V gene: TRBV6-6
D gene: .
CDR3 length: 14
clone size: .
CDR3 protein: CASSAGGLNTEAFF
CDR3 DNA: TGTGCCAGCAGCGCCGGAGGGCTGAACACTGAAGCTTTCTTT

J gene: TRBJ2-7
V gene: TRBV27
D gene: .
CDR3 length: 14
clone size: .
CDR3 protein: CASRSRAGPYEQYF
CDR3 DNA: TGTGCCAGCAGGTCTAGGGCAGGTCCATACGAGCAGTACTTC

J gene: TRBJ1-5
V gene: TRBV5-8
D gene: .
CDR3 length: 15
clone size: .
CDR3 protein: CASALVQGSNQPQHF
CDR3 DNA: TGTGCCAGCGCCTTGGTGCAGGGTAGCAATCAGCCCCAGCATTTT

J gene: TRBJ2-7
V gene: TRBV28
D gene: .
CDR3 length: 11
clone size: .
CDR3 protein: CATASSYEQYF
CDR3 DNA: TGTGCCACAGCTAGCTCCTACGAGCAGTACTTC

J gene: TRBJ2-3
V gene: TRBV4-2
D gene: .
CDR3 length: 16
clone size: .
CDR3 protein: CASSQDGQFLPDTQYF
CDR3 DNA: TGTGCCAGCAGCCAAGACGGACAGTTCCTCCCAGATACGCAGTATTTT

J gene: TRBJ2-1
V gene: TRBV7-9
D gene: .
CDR3 length: 12
clone size: .
CDR3 protein: CASSLSLGEQFF
CDR3 DNA: TGTGCCAGCAGCTTATCGCTGGGTGAGCAGTTCTTC

J gene: TRBJ1-6
V gene: TRBV7-2
D gene: .
CDR3 length: 14
clone size: .
CDR3 protein: CASSVGTPNSPLHF
CDR3 DNA: TGTGCCAGCAGCGTCGGGACACCGAATTCACCCCTCCACTTT

J gene: TRBJ2-1
V gene: TRBV7-9
D gene: TRBD1
CDR3 length: 15
clone size: .
CDR3 protein: CASSSGTGKYNEQFF
CDR3 DNA: TGTGCCAGCAGCTCCGGGACAGGGAAGTACAATGAGCAGTTCTTC

J gene: TRBJ2-7
V gene: TRBV30
D gene: .
CDR3 length: 14
clone size: .
CDR3 protein: CAWSGASSSYEQYF
CDR3 DNA: TGTGCCTGGAGTGGGGCATCGAGCTCCTACGAGCAGTACTTC

J gene: TRBJ2-7
V gene: TRBV19
D gene: .
CDR3 length: 13
clone size: .
CDR3 protein: CASRNGGGYEQYF
CDR3 DNA: TGTGCCAGTAGGAACGGGGGAGGCTACGAGCAGTACTTC

J gene: TRBJ2-3
V gene: TRBV28
D gene: TRBD2
CDR3 length: 15
clone size: .
CDR3 protein: CASTPSGRSTDTQYF
CDR3 DNA: TGTGCCAGCACCCCTAGCGGGAGGAGCACAGATACGCAGTATTTT

J gene: TRBJ1-1
V gene: TRBV10-1
D gene: TRBD1
CDR3 length: 14
clone size: .
CDR3 protein: CASSYGQENTEAFF
CDR3 DNA: TGCGCCAGCAGTTACGGACAGGAGAACACTGAAGCTTTCTTT

J gene: TRBJ1-4
V gene: TRBV5-1
D gene: .
CDR3 length: 12
clone size: .
CDR3 protein: CASSSLDEKLFF
CDR3 DNA: TGCGCCAGCAGCTCCCTTGATGAAAAACTGTTTTTT

J gene: TRBJ2-1
V gene: TRBV27
D gene: TRBD1
CDR3 length: 17
clone size: .
CDR3 protein: CASSLFYRDRGRNEQFF
CDR3 DNA: TGTGCCAGCAGTTTATTCTACCGGGACAGGGGGCGAAATGAGCAGTTCTTC

J gene: TRBJ2-5
V gene: TRBV20-1
D gene: .
CDR3 length: 11
clone size: .
CDR3 protein: CSARDRETQYF
CDR3 DNA: TGCAGTGCTAGAGATCGCGAGACCCAGTACTTC

J gene: TRBJ1-1
V gene: TRBV4-2
D gene: .
CDR3 length: 15
clone size: .
CDR3 protein: CASSQDKGANTEAFF
CDR3 DNA: TGTGCCAGCAGCCAAGATAAAGGGGCGAACACTGAAGCTTTCTTT